Included here is one T cell receptor (beta chain) sequence, with context. Its matching antigen is unknown. The data were obtained in a study of cytomegalovirus exposure and HLA in healthy donors. Study-level background: A later analysis reported the 95 to 150 validation repertoires used the same platform as the 666 first-cohort repertoires. General study points: Both high specificity and high sensitivity reportedly marked the classifier's diagnosis of cytomegalovirus status. The study recorded about 160 TCR beta chains that were cytomegalovirus-associated.

Germline CDR1 reads MNHEY; CDR2 reads SMNVEV (reference sequence). V was pared by 3 bases and J by 3 bases, with 5 bases of the junction left unmatched. The length of the CDR3 is 15 residues. Produced via immunoSEQ multiplex PCR; TCRdb's table is partial and in-frame only. The data show 200,000 to 300,000 clones, about 90% seen once. This receptor was taken from a man between 18 and 29 years old in good health and CMV-seropositive. The sample was PBMCs. The chain joins TRBV27 to TRBJ2-7; TRBD2 matches 10 bases. CDR3: CASSFIAGGFYEQYF. In nucleotides, the CDR3 is TGTGCCAGCAGTTTCATAGCGGGGGGATTCTACGAGCAGTACTTC.